Reported below is one T cell receptor (beta chain). This entry is derived from a study of CD8 T cells in Susac syndrome. Sequencing of TCR beta covered CD8+ and CD4+ T cells obtained from blood. The CD8+ and CD4+ T cells were negatively isolated, with the TEMRA cells enriched by FACS. RNA, at about 0.45 to 1 ug, was reverse transcribed with random hexamers. Coverage of TCR beta CDR3 amplification by immunoSEQ multiplex PCR extended to 54 Vbeta and 13 Jbeta. TCRdb fed the immunoSEQ multiplex PCR reads into MiXCR, producing one record per CDR3 protein. In the table there are 110,000 or so distinct CDR3 sequences, approximately 93% of which are singletons. Looked up from germline, CDR1 is MNHEY and CDR2 is SVGEGT. V shed 6 bases, J shed 0 bases, and the junction held 8 bases outside the gene matches. The CDR3 covers 16 residues.

V and J are TRBV6-2 or TRBV6-3 and TRBJ1-5, with TRBD1 identical over 7 bases. Sequencing input: CD4+ T cells from PBMCs. The source is a human donor with multiple sclerosis. The CDR3 region has the DNA TGTGCCAGCAGGAACCCCGGGACAGATAGCAATCAGCCCCAGCATTTT. Protein product: CASRNPGTDSNQPQHF.